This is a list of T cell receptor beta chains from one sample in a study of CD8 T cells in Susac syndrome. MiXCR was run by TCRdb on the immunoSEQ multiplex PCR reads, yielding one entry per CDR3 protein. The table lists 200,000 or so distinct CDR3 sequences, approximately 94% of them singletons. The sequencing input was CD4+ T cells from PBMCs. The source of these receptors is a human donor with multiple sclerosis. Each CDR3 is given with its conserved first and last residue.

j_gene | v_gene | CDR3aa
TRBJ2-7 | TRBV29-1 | CSVSVGQGSYEQYF
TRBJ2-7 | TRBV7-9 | CASSLQGAYEQYF
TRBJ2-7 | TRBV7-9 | CASSLADEQYF
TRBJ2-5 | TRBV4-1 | CASSPLAAGIGGWGETQYF
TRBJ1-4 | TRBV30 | CAWSVSGVTNEKLFF
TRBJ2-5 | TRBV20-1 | CSAWSGGNQETQYF
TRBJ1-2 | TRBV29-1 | CSVVGQTHNYGYTF
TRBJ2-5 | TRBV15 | CATSRGDSQETQYF
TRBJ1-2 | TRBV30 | CAWSIGTGGYGYTF
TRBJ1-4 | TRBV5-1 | CASSLESKRGNSEKLFF
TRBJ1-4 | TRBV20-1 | CSATRLGEKLFF
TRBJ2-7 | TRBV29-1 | CSVEFGYEQYF
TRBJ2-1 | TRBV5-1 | CASSLDANNEQFF
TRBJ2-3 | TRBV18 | CASSPLPRAPGTDTQYF
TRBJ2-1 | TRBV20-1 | CSARDGAGGFNEQFF
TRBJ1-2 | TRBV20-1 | CSARVLLRGYGYTF
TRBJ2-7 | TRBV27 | CASSLRDGYEQYF
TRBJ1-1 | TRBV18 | CASSLGPPDTEAFF
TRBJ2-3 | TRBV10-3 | CAISEGLAGSTDTQYF
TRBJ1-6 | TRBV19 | CASSEAGRGSPLHF
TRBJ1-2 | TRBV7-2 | CASSQQGQGVGYTF
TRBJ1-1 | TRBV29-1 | CSVEIGVDTEAFF
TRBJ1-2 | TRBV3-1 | CASSQDVPFYGYTF
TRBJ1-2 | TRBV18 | CASSTGTGEKGYTF
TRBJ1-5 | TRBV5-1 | CASSLGGTDNQPQHF
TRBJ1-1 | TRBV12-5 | CASGLVQRDTEAFF
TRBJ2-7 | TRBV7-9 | CASSLPGPSYEQYF
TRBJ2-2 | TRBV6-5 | CASRGNTGELFF
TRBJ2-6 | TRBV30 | CAWIQGQASSGANVLTF
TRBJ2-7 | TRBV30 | CAWSSGGEQYF
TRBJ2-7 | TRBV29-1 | CSVGAGGNAYEQYF
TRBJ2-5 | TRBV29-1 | CSVPGLAGIMMETQYF
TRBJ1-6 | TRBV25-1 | CASRGPDSPLHF
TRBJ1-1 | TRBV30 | CAWNQELNTEAFF
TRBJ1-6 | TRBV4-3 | CASSQGQGQNNSPLHF
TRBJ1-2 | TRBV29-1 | CSFSMTHYGYTF
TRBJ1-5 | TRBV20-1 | CSARPRGGTSNQPQHF
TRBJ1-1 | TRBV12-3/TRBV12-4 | CASSLSGYTEAFF
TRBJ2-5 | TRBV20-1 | CSAARTSGGGETQYF
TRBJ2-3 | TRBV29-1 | CSVDRGTSGATDTQYF
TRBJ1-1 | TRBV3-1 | CASSDTDRGPNTEVFF
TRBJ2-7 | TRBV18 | CASSPAMNYEQYF
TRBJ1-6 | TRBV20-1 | CSAQGDPPLHF
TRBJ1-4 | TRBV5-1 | CASSFGATNEKLFF
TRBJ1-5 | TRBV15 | CATSRDRVQASTQHF
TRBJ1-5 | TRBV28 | CASRIDPNQPQHF
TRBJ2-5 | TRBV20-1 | CSASQETQYF
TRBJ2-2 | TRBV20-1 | CSARGFSGNTGELFF
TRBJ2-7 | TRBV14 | CASSTLTDLRGEQYF